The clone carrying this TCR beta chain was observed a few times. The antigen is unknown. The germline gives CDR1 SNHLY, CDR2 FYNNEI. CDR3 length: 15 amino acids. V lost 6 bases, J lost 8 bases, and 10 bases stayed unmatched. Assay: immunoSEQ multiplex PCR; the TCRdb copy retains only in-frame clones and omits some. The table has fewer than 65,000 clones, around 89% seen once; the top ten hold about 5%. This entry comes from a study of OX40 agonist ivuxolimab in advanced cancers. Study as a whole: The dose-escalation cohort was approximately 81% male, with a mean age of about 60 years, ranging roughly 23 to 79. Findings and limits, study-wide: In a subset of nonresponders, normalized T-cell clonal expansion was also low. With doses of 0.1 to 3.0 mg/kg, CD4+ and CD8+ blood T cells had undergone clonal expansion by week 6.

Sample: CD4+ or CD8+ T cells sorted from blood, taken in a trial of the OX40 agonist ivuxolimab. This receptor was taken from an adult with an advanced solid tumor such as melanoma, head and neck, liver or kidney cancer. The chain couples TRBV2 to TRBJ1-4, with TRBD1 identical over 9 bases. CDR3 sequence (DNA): TGTGCCAGCAGCCAACCACAGGGGGCCATAGAAAAACTGTTTTTT. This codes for CASSQPQGAIEKLFF.